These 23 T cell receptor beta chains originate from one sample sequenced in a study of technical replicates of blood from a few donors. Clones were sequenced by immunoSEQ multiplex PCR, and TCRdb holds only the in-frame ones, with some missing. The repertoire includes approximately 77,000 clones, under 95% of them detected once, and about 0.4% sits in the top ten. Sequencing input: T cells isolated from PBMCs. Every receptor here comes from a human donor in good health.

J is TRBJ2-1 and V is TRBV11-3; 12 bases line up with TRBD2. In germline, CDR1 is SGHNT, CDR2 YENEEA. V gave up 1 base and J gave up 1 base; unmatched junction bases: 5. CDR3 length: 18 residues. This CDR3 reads CASSLGPLAGGSYNEQFF. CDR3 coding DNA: TGTGCCAGCAGCTTAGGGCCGCTAGCGGGAGGGTCCTACAATGAGCAGTTCTTC.

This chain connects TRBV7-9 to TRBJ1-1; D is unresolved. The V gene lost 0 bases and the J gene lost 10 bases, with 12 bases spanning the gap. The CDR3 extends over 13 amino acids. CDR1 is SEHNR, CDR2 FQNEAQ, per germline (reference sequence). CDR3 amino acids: CASSLALEHRAFF. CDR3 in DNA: TGTGCCAGCAGCTTAGCGCTTGAACACAGAGCTTTCTTT.

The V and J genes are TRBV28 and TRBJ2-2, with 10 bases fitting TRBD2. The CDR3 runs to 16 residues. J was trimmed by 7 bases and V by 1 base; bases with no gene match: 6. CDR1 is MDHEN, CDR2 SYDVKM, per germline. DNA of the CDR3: TGTGCCAGCAGTTTATCAGCGGGAGGGCCTATCGGGGAGCTGTTTTTT. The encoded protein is CASSLSAGGPIGELFF.

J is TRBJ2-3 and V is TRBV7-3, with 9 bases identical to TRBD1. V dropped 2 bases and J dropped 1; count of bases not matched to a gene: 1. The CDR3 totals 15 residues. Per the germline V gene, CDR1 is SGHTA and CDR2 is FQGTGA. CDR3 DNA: TGTGCCAGCAGCTTATGGACAGGGGGCACAGATACGCAGTATTTT. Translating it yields CASSLWTGGTDTQYF.

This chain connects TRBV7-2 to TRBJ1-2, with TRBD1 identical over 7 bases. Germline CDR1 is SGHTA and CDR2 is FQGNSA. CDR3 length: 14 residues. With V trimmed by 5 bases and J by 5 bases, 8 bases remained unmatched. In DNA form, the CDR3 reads TGTGCCAGCAGCCCAACAGGGGCGCGGTATGGCTACACCTTC. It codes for CASSPTGARYGYTF.

The CDR3 protein is CASKHGQRTLYGYTF. Here the CDR3 DNA reads TGTGCCAGCAAACACGGACAGCGTACACTCTATGGCTACACCTTC. The gene calls are TRBV28 and TRBJ1-2, with D perhaps TRBD1 (6 bases). The CDR3 covers 15 residues. The V end was cut by 7 bases, the J end by 4 bases, with 19 bases between. Looked up from germline, CDR1 is MDHEN and CDR2 is SYDVKM.

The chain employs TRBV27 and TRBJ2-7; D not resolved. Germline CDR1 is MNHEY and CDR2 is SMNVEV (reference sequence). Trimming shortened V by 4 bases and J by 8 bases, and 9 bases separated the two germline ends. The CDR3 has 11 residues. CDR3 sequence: CASSSPTQQYF. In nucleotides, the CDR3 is TGTGCCAGCAGTTCCCCGACTCAGCAGTACTTC.

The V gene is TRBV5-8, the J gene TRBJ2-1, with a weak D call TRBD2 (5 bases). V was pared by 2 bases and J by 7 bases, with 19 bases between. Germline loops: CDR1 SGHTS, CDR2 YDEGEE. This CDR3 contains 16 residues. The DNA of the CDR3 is TGTGCCAGCAGCTTCGCGAGGGCCCCGTTTGGGAATGAGCAGTTCTTC. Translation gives CASSFARAPFGNEQFF. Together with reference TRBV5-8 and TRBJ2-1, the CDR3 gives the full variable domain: EAGVTQSPTHLIKTRGQQATLRCSPISGHTSVYWYQQALGLGLQFLLWYDEGEERNRGNFPPRFSGRQFPNYSSELNVNALELEDSALYLCASSFARAPFGNEQFFGPGTRLTVL.

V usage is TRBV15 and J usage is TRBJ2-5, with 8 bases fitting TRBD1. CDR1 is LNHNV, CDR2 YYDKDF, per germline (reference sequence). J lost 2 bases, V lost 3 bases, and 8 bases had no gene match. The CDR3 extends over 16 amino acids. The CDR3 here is CATSSNNRGSQETQYF. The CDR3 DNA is TGTGCCACCAGCAGCAATAACAGGGGGTCGCAAGAGACCCAGTACTTC.

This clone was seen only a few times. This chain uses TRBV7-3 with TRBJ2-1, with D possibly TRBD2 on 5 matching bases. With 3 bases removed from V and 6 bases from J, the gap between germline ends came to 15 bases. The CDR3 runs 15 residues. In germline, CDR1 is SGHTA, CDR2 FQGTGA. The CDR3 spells CASSLSAGPPNEQFF. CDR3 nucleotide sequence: TGTGCCAGCAGCTTGTCGGCGGGTCCTCCCAATGAGCAGTTCTTC.

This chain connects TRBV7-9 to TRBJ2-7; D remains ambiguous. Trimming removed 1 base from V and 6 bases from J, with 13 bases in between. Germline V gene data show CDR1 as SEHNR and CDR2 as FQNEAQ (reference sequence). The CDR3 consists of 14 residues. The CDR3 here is CASSLVGRSGEQYF. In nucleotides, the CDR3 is TGTGCCAGCAGCTTAGTCGGCCGGAGTGGCGAGCAGTACTTC.

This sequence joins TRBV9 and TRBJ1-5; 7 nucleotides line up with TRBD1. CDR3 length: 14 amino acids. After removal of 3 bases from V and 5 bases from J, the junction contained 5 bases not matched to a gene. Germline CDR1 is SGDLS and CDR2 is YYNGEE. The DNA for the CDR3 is TGTGCCAGCAGCGCAGACAGGGAGTATCAGCCCCAGCATTTT. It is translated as CASSADREYQPQHF.

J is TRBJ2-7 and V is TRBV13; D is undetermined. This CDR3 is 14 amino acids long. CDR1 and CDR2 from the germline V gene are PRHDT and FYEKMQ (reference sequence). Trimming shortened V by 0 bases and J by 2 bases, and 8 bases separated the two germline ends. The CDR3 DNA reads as TGTGCCAGCAGCTTAGGCAGGTCCACCTACGAGCAGTACTTC. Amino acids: CASSLGRSTYEQYF.

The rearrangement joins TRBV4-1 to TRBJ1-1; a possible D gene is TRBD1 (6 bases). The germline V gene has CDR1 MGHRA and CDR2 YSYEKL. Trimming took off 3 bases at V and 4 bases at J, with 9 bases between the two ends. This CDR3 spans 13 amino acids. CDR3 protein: CASSQATGTEAFF. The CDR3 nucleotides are TGCGCCAGCAGCCAGGCGACAGGCACTGAAGCTTTCTTT.

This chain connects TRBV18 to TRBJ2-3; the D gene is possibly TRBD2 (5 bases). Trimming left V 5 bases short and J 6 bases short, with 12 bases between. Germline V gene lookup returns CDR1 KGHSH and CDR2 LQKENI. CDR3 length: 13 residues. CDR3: CASSSDSVDTQYF. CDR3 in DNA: TGTGCCAGCTCATCGGACTCCGTGGATACGCAGTATTTT.

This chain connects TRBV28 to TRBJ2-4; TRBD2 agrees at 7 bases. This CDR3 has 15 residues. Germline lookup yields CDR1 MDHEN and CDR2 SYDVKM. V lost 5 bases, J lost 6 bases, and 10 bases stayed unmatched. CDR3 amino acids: CASSPLGEGVNIQYF. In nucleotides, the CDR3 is TGTGCCAGCAGTCCGCTCGGGGAGGGAGTAAACATTCAGTACTTC.

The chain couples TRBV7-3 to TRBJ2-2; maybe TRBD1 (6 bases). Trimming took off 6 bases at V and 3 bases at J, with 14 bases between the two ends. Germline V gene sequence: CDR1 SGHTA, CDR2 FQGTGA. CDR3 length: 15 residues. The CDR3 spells CASSPDTGYTGELFF. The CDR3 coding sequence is TGTGCCAGCAGTCCCGACACAGGGTACACCGGGGAGCTGTTTTTT.

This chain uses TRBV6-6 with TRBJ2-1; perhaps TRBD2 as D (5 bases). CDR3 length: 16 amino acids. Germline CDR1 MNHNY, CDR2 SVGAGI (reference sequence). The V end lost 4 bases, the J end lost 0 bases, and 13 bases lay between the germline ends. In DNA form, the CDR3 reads TGTGCCAGCAGTTCCGTAGACACTAGCTCCTACAATGAGCAGTTCTTC. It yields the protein CASSSVDTSSYNEQFF.

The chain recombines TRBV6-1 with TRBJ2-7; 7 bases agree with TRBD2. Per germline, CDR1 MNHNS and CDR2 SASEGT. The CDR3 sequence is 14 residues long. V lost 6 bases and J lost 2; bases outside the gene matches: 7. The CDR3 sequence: CASRPTSDPYEQYF. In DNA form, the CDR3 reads TGTGCCAGCAGGCCTACTAGCGACCCCTACGAGCAGTACTTC.

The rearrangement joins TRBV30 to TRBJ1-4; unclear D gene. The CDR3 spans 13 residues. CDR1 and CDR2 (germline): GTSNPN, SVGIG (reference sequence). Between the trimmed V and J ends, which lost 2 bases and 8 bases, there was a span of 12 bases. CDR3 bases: TGTGCCTGGAGTCCCTCCGTTATAGAAAAACTGTTTTTT. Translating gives CAWSPSVIEKLFF.

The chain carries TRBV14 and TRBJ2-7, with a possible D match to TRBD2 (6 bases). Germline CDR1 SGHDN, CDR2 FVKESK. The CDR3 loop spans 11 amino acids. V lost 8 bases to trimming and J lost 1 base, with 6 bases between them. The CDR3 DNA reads TGTGCCAGCCGGGGGTCCTACGAGCAGTACTTC. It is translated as CASRGSYEQYF.

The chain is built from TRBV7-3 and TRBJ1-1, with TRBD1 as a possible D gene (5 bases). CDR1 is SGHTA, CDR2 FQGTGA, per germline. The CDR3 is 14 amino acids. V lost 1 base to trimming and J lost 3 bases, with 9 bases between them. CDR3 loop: CASSLKGADTEAFF. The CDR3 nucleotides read TGTGCCAGCAGCTTAAAAGGGGCAGACACTGAAGCTTTCTTT.

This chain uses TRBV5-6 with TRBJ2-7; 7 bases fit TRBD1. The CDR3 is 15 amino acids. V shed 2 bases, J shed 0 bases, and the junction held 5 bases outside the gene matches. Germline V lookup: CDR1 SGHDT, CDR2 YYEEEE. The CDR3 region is CASSLLGQSSYEQYF. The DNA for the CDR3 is TGTGCCAGCAGCTTACTGGGACAGAGCTCCTACGAGCAGTACTTC.